The present TCR beta chain was sequenced within a study of blood T cell repertoires in COVID-19. Study details: The samples span acute and convalescent COVID-19 from the United States, Italy and Spain. Sample material is recorded as cDNA or gDNA derived from T cells, B-cell-depleted T cells, or PBMCs.

Ten or more counts support this clone. Authors' analysis steps: Quantification of nucleated cells was approximated via reference gene primer amplification. Here immunoSEQ multiplex PCR was the method, and the copy in TCRdb shows in-frame clones only, minus some. For V, J and clone size, that table is used; D and trimming come from the DNA. Of a few hundred thousand clones in the sample, about 85% were seen once. This CDR3 contains 17 residues. The J segment lost 0 bases and the V segment lost 5 bases, leaving 2 bases of the junction unmatched. From germline, CDR1 is SEHNR and CDR2 FQNEAQ (reference sequence).

The V and J genes are TRBV7-9 and TRBJ2-2; TRBD2 aligns across 14 bases. Sequencing was performed on peripheral blood. This receptor was identified in a woman aged 18-29 years with acute or convalescent COVID-19. The CDR3 coding sequence is TGTGCCAGCAGCCTGACTAGCGGGGGGGCGAACACCGGGGAGCTGTTTTTT. It encodes CASSLTSGGANTGELFF.